The clone carrying this T cell receptor beta chain is classed as medium-sized. TCRdb reanalysed the RT-PCR reads using MiXCR and keeps one entry per CDR3 protein. The sample carries some 740 distinct CDR3 sequences, 0.65% to 0.95% recorded once. The entry originates in a study of patients and donors after allogeneic stem cell transplantation. Germline V gene sequence: CDR1 SEHNR, CDR2 FQNEAQ (reference sequence). V was clipped by 1 base and J by 3 bases, with 10 bases between them. CDR3 length: 15 residues. The chain carries TRBV7-9 and TRBJ2-1; D may be TRBD2 (7 bases). The sequence came from a human donor who was either an allogeneic HSCT recipient or a stem cell or donor lymphocyte infusion donor (not recorded which). It is not recorded whose cells these are; they may come from a transplant donor. Material: blood, either unsorted or a sorted T cell fraction (not recorded which). The CDR3, as DNA: TGTGCCAGCAGCTTAGTGCGGGGGCGCTACAATGAGCAGTTCTTC. Protein product: CASSLVRGRYNEQFF.